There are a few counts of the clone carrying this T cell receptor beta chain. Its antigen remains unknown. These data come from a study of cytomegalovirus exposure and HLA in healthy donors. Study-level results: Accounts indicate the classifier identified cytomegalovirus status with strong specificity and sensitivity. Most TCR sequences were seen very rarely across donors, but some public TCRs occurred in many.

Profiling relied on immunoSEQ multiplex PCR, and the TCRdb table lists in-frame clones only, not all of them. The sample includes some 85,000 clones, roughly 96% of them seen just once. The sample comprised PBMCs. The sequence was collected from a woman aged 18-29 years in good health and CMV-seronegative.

CDR3 sequence: CASSGFGRFVTF. The CDR3 DNA sequence: TGTGCCAGCAGTGGGTTCGGCAGGTTCGTCACCTTC. The chain uses TRBV2 and TRBJ1-2; D is ambiguous. Trimming took off 4 bases at V and 13 bases at J, with 16 bases between the two ends. This CDR3 is 12 amino acids long. Germline V gives CDR1 SNHLY, CDR2 FYNNEI.